The present entry profiles one T cell receptor (beta chain) with its context. Per the authors' pipeline: Reference gene primer amplification gave estimated nucleated cell counts. Data came from immunoSEQ multiplex PCR; TCRdb stores just in-frame clones and leaves some out. The DNA gave D and trimming, while V, J and clone size come from that table. The sample holds under 300,000 clones; 88% are singletons and the top ten take around 2%. Germline lookup yields CDR1 SGHVS and CDR2 FNYEAQ. The CDR3 runs to 15 residues. J was trimmed by 3 bases and V by 2 bases; bases with no gene match: 3. This sample was taken from a study of blood T cell repertoires in COVID-19. The overall study: The study counted Cohort 3 donors as recovered given two negative PCRs, clearance, or symptom resolution.

What was sequenced was PBMCs or T cells enriched from blood (not recorded which). This chain uses TRBV7-6 with TRBJ2-1; 8 positions match TRBD2. The sequence came from a woman in her fifties or sixties in a cohort exposed to, infected with or recovered from COVID-19 (not recorded which). The CDR3 region is CASSLTGGIYNEQFF. Here the CDR3 DNA reads TGTGCCAGCAGCTTAACGGGAGGGATCTACAATGAGCAGTTCTTC.